The clone carrying this T cell receptor beta chain has only one observation. The CDR3 has 14 residues. Germline V CDR1 and CDR2: SSHAT, FNYEAQ (reference sequence). The germline V and J ends were trimmed by 5 bases and 2 bases, with 13 bases remaining between them. Original analysis: It was from reference gene primer amplification that nucleated cell counts were estimated. Produced via immunoSEQ multiplex PCR; TCRdb's table is partial and in-frame only. V and J calls and clone size are as listed in that table; D and trimming were resolved from the DNA. Of 400,000 or so clones in the sample, approximately 90% were seen once. Those enrolled in Seattle joined during active infection and were followed longitudinally afterward. These data are taken from a study of blood T cell repertoires in COVID-19.

The genes are TRBV7-7 and TRBJ2-7; D unclear. The TCR originated in a man younger than 35 with COVID-19, enrolled during active disease. The sample consisted of peripheral blood. The chain's CDR3 is CASSPATAPYEQYF. CDR3 nucleotides: TGTGCCAGCAGCCCGGCCACAGCCCCCTACGAGCAGTACTTC. The full variable domain, completed using reference TRBV7-7 and TRBJ2-7, is GAGVSQSPRYKVTKRGQDVTLRCDPISSHATLYWYQQALGQGPEFLTYFNYEAQPDKSGLPSDRFSAERPEGSISTLTIQRTEQRDSAMYRCASSPATAPYEQYFGPGTRLTVT.